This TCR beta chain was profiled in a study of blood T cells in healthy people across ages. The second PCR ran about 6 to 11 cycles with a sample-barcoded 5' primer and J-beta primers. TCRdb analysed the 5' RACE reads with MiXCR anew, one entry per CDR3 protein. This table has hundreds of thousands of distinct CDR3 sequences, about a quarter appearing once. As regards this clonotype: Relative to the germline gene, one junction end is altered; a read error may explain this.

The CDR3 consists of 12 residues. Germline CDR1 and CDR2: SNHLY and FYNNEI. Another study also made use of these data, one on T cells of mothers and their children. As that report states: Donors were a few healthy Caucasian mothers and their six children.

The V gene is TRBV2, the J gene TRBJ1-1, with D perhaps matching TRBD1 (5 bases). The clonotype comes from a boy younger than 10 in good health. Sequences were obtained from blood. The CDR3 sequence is CASSEGLGLAFF. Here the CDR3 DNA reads TGTGCCAGCAGCGAAGGGTTGGGGCTGGCTTTCTTT.